The TCR beta chain described here comes from a study of CD8+CD57+ T cells in acquired aplastic anemia. About the research overall: CD4+ reads averaged approximately 11 million in healthy donors.

Details on this clonotype: Its antigen is currently unknown.

Overall study results and limits: More than 25 was the count of CD8+ CDR3 sequences that patients shared with controls. With respect to CD8+ Simpson's diversity, patients and controls did not differ significantly.

Profiling of TCR beta VDJ combinations and CDR3 sequences used genomic DNA as template. TCRdb processed the reads anew with MiXCR; each CDR3 protein has one entry. The profile shows some 220,000 distinct CDR3 sequences, 34% of them singletons. V was pared by 4 bases and J by 8 bases, with 12 bases of the junction left unmatched. The CDR3 totals 15 residues. This sequence was found in a human donor in good health, serving as a control. Specimen: sorted CD4+, CD8+, or CD8+CD57+ T cells (not recorded which) from PBMCs. The genes are TRBV12-3 or TRBV12-4 and TRBJ1-2; 8 nucleotides match TRBD1. The CDR3 DNA sequence: TGTGCCAGCAGTTCCCAGCAGGGGGCCCTAAGAGGCTACACCTTC. Protein sequence: CASSSQQGALRGYTF.